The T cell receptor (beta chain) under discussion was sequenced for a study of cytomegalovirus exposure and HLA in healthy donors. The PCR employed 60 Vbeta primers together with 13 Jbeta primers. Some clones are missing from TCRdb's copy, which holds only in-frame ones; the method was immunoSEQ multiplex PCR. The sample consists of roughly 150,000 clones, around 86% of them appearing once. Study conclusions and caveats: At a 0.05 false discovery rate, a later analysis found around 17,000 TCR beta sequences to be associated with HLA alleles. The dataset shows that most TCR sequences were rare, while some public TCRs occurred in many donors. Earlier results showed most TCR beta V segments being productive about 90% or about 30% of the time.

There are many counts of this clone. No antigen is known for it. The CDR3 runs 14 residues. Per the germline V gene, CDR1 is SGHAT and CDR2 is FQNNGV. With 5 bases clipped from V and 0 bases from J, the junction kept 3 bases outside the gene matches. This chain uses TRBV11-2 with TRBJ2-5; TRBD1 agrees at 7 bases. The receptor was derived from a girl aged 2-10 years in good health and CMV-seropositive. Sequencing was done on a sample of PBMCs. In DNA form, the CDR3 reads TGTGCCAGCAGCCCCGGGACAGACCAAGAGACCCAGTACTTC. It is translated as CASSPGTDQETQYF. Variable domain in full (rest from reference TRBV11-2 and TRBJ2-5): EAGVAQSPRYKIIEKRQSVAFWCNPISGHATLYWYQQILGQGPKLLIQFQNNGVVDDSQLPKDRFSAERLKGVDSTLKIQPAKLEDSAVYLCASSPGTDQETQYFGPGTRLLVL.